This T cell receptor beta chain was retrieved from a study of T cells in Graves' hyperthyroidism and ophthalmopathy. Study in general: Specimen type is peripheral blood, collected at initial diagnosis prior to any treatment.

General study points: Prediction of ophthalmopathy progression came a median approximately 7 months pre-onset.

Turning to this clonotype: Its specificity is not known.

The germline V gene has CDR1 MGHDK and CDR2 SYGVNS. The CDR3 consists of 19 residues. The germline V and J ends were trimmed by 4 bases and 5 bases, with 29 bases remaining between them. Ophthalmopathy cases scored 3 or more on the Clinical Activity Score and 4 or more on NOSPECS grade, with duration below 3 months. PBMCs were derived from 7.5 to 10 ml fresh peripheral blood. The CDR3 regions of TCR beta were amplified from RNA transcripts. The TCR CDR3 was amplified in a first-round RT-PCR using the HTBI primer set. TCRdb re-analysed the multiplex PCR reads in MiXCR, keeping a single row per CDR3 protein. The sample carries 660,000 or so distinct CDR3 sequences, roughly 20% recorded once.

The chain couples TRBV25-1 to TRBJ2-5; D possibly corresponds to TRBD1 (6 bases). The sequence was obtained from a man aged 25-45 years with Graves' ophthalmopathy. Sequencing used blood. The CDR3, as DNA: TGTGCCAGCAGTGTAGAACGTCCCCCCCAGGGGTCCGTCCAGGAGACCCAGTACTTC. This sequence encodes CASSVERPPQGSVQETQYF.